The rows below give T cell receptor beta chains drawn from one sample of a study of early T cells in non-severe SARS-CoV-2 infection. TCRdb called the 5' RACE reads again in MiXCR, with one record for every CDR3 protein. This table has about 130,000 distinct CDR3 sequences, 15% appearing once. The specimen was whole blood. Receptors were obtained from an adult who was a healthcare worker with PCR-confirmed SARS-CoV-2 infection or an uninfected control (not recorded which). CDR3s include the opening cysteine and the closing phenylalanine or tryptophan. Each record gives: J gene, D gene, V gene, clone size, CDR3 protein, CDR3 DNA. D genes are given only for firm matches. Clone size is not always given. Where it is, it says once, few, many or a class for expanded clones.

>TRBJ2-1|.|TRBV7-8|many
CASSAGGQGMKNEQFF
TGTGCCAGCAGCGCGGGGGGACAGGGAATGAAAAATGAGCAGTTCTTC
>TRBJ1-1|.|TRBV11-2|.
CASRAPAEGEAFF
TGTGCCAGCAGGGCTCCAGCGGAAGGGGAAGCTTTCTTT
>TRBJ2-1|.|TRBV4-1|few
CASSQVGRGFYNEQFF
TGCGCCAGCAGCCAAGTAGGCAGGGGATTCTACAATGAGCAGTTCTTC
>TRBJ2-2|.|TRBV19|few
CATENTDTYRRELFF
TGTGCCACTGAAAACACGGACACCTACCGGAGGGAGCTGTTTTTT
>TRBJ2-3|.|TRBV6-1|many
CASSESFGWGSTDTQYF
TGTGCCAGCAGTGAATCTTTTGGCTGGGGGAGCACAGATACGCAGTATTTT
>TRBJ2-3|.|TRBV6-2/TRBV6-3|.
CASSSPKTTRTDTQYF
TGTGCCAGCAGTTCCCCCAAAACGACACGCACAGATACGCAGTATTTT
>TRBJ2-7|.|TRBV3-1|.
CASSQSAEQYF
TGTGCCAGCAGCCAGTCAGCCGAGCAGTACTTC
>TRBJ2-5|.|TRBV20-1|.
CSARRAWGYQETQYF
TGCAGTGCTAGAAGGGCGTGGGGGTACCAAGAGACCCAGTACTTC
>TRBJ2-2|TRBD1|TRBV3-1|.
CASSLHRGRGRDGELFF
TGTGCCAGCAGTCTGCATCGCGGCAGGGGGCGCGACGGGGAGCTGTTTTTT
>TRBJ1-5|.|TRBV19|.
CASSIDLIGGSNQPQHF
TGTGCCAGTAGTATAGATCTTATCGGTGGTAGCAATCAGCCCCAGCATTTT
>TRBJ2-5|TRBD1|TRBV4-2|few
CASSHSPGTVLKETQYF
TGTGCCAGCAGCCACTCACCCGGGACAGTACTGAAAGAGACCCAGTACTTC
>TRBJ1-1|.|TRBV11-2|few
CASSLVASGSEAFF
TGTGCCAGCAGCTTAGTAGCTTCGGGATCGGAAGCTTTCTTT
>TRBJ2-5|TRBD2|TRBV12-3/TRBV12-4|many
CASGSIQLAGQETQYF
TGTGCCAGCGGATCCATACAACTAGCGGGGCAAGAGACCCAGTACTTC
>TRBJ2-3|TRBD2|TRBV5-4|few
CASSSTSGGEDTQYF
TGTGCCAGCAGCTCCACTAGCGGGGGGGAAGATACGCAGTATTTT
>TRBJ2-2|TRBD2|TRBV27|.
CASSPGGGGTNTGELFF
TGTGCCAGCAGCCCGGGCGGCGGGGGGACGAACACCGGGGAGCTGTTTTTT
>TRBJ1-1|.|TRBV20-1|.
CSVSSRNTEAFF
TGCAGTGTTAGCTCCAGGAACACTGAAGCTTTCTTT
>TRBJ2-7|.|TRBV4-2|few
CASSQDGGRDEQYF
TGTGCCAGCAGCCAAGATGGGGGGCGTGACGAGCAGTACTTC
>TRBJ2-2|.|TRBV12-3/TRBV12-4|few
CASSFGPGSVGELFF
TGTGCCAGCAGTTTCGGCCCGGGCAGCGTCGGGGAGCTGTTTTTT
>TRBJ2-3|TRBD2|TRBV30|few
CAWTRASGGTDTQYF
TGTGCCTGGACGCGGGCTAGCGGGGGAACAGATACGCAGTATTTT
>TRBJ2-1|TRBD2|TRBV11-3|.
CASSPGRISYNEQFF
TGTGCCAGCAGCCCCGGGAGGATCTCCTACAATGAGCAGTTCTTC
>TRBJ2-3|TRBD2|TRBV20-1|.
CQAGGGATDTQYF
TGCCAAGCGGGCGGGGGGGCCACAGATACGCAGTATTTT
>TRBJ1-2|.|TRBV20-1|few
CSARDRQGIGSYTF
TGCAGTGCTAGAGATCGCCAGGGGATCGGAAGCTACACCTTC
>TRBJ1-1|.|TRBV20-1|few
CSARPGEMNTEAFF
TGCAGTGCTAGACCAGGGGAAATGAACACTGAAGCTTTCTTT
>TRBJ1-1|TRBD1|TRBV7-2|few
CASSLAWTGRTEAFF
TGTGCCAGCAGCTTAGCTTGGACAGGGCGAACTGAAGCTTTCTTT
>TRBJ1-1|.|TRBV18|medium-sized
CASSPTENTEAFF
TGTGCCAGCTCACCTACGGAGAACACTGAAGCTTTCTTT
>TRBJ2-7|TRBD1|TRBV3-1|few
CASSRQGAGEQYF
TGTGCCAGCAGCCGACAGGGGGCAGGCGAGCAGTACTTC
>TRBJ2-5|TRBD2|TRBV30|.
CAWSLTSGDKETQYF
TGTGCCTGGAGTCTTACTAGCGGGGACAAAGAGACCCAGTACTTC
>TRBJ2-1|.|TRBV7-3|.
CASSLRAGASYNEQFF
TGTGCCAGCAGCTTAAGGGCGGGGGCCTCCTACAATGAGCAGTTCTTC
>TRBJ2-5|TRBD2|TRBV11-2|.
CASSLGWREKKETQYF
TGTGCCAGCAGCTTAGGATGGCGGGAGAAAAAAGAGACCCAGTACTTC
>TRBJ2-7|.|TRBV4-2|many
CASSQQGHEGEQYF
TGTGCCAGCAGCCAACAGGGCCACGAGGGCGAGCAGTACTTC
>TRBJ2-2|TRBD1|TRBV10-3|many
CATNPGQGVSNTGELFF
TGTGCCACCAACCCGGGACAGGGGGTTTCGAACACCGGGGAGCTGTTTTTT
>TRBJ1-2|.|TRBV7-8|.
CASSLAENLNLTF
TGTGCCAGCAGCTTAGCGGAGAACCTAAATCTCACCTTC
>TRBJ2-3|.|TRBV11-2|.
CASSFLRDFGDTQYF
TGTGCCAGCAGCTTTCTCCGGGACTTTGGAGATACGCAGTATTTT
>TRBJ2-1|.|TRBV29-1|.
CSVDGQNEQFF
TGCAGCGTTGACGGCCAGAATGAGCAGTTCTTC
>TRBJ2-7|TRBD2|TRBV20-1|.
CSARDPLAGEGEQYF
TGCAGTGCTAGAGACCCACTAGCGGGGGAAGGGGAGCAGTACTTC
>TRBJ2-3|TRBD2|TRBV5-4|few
CASRRGGVSTDTQYF
TGTGCCAGCAGGAGGGGAGGGGTTAGCACAGATACGCAGTATTTT
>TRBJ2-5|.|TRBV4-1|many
CASSAQGQTQYF
TGCGCCAGCAGCGCCCAGGGACAGACCCAGTACTTC
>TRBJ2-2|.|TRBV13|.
CASSHYGHSPVAGELFF
TGTGCCAGCAGCCATTACGGACATTCCCCCGTGGCCGGGGAGCTGTTTTTT
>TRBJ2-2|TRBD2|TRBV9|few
CASSPGRELTGELFF
TGTGCCAGCAGCCCCGGGAGGGAACTCACCGGGGAGCTGTTTTTT
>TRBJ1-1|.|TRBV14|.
CASSRIPGAEAFF
TGTGCCAGCAGCCGAATACCAGGGGCTGAAGCTTTCTTT
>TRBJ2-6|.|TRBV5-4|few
CATTRGAGANVLTF
TGTGCCACCACTCGAGGGGCTGGGGCCAACGTCCTGACTTTC
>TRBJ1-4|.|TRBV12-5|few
CASGLVNSPEKLFF
TGTGCTAGTGGTTTGGTGAATTCTCCTGAAAAACTGTTTTTT